This T cell receptor (beta chain) comes out of a study of cytomegalovirus exposure and HLA in healthy donors. PCR amplification relied on 60 Vbeta primers (plus 13 Jbeta primers). The repertoire was sequenced with immunoSEQ multiplex PCR; TCRdb's copy has only in-frame clones and lacks some. The sample includes some 130,000 clones, approximately 80% seen only once; the top ten take about 1.5%. Germline lookup yields CDR1 SGHAT and CDR2 FQDESV (reference sequence). The CDR3 runs to 13 residues. The germline V and J ends were trimmed by 4 bases and 3 bases, with 10 bases remaining between them. In the case of this clone: No antigen is known for it.

Study findings and constraints: A later analysis showed TCR association rates differing by HLA locus, peaking at DRB1 and lowest at HLA-C. A classifier reportedly called cytomegalovirus status with high sensitivity and specificity. Most of the TCR beta V segments (in an earlier analysis) were productive either about 87% or about 30% of the time. Several of the most significant clusters were apparently associated with common viral pathogens in a later analysis.

Sequenced material: PBMCs. The gene calls are TRBV11-1 and TRBJ2-7; a weak D match, TRBD1 (6 bases). The receptor comes from a woman between 18 and 29 years old in good health and CMV-seronegative. The chain's CDR3 is CASSSGQIYEQYF. The CDR3 coding sequence is TGTGCCAGCAGCTCTGGACAGATCTACGAGCAGTACTTC.